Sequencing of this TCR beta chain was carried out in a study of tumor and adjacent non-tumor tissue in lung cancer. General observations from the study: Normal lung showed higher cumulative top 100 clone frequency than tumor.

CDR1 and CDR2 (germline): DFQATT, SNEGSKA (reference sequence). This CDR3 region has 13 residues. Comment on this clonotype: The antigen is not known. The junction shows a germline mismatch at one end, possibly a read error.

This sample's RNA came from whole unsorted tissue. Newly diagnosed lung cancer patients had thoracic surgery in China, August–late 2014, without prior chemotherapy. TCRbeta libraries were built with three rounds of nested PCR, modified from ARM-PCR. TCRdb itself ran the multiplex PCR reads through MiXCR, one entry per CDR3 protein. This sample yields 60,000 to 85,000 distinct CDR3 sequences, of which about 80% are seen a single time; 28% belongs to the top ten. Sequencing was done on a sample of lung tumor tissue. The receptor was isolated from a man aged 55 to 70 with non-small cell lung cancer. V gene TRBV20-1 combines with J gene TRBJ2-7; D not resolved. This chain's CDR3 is CSGLAENSCEQYF. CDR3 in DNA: TGCAGTGGTTTAGCTGAGAATTCCTGCGAGCAGTACTTC.